This T cell receptor beta chain was sequenced in a study of blood T cell repertoires in COVID-19. Study-level information: The origin of the acute and convalescent COVID-19 samples was the United States, Italy and Spain. T cells, B-cell-depleted T cells, or PBMCs supplied cDNA or gDNA.

The table came from immunoSEQ multiplex PCR; TCRdb's copy has only in-frame clones and leaves some out. The data contain about 230,000 clones, 81% of them seen just once; the ten biggest clones take up approximately 7.2%. V gave up 1 base and J gave up 2 bases; unmatched junction bases: 3. CDR1 SGHTA and CDR2 FQGNSA come from the germline V gene. The CDR3 runs 15 residues. The material sequenced was peripheral blood. This rearrangement joins TRBV7-2 to TRBJ1-2, with TRBD1 identical over 8 bases. The source is a woman older than 75 with acute or convalescent COVID-19. The chain's CDR3 is CASSLVPGGNYGYTF. In DNA, the CDR3 is TGTGCCAGCAGCTTAGTGCCAGGGGGCAACTATGGCTACACCTTC.